The present TCR beta chain was sequenced within a study of CD8 T cells in ankylosing spondylitis. Study-wide results and caveats: Clones tied to disease were said to be significantly enriched in matched ankylosing spondylitis synovial fluid.

In its sample, this clonotype was seen many times. Antigen: not known. Germline V gene sequence: CDR1 LNHNV, CDR2 YYDKDF (reference sequence). Trimming left V 0 bases short and J 2 bases short, with 8 bases between. The CDR3 sequence is 15 residues long. Using quantitative 5'-RACE with molecular barcodes, the authors made TCR beta libraries. TCRdb independently ran MiXCR on the 5' RACE reads; one entry per CDR3 protein. Seen here are 200,000 to 250,000 distinct CDR3 sequences, roughly 25% observed once, and the top ten hold around 6.3%. The chain uses TRBV15 and TRBJ1-5, with D unresolved. The receptor's source is a male donor with ankylosing spondylitis or in good health (not recorded which). Sequences were obtained from blood, either unsorted or a sorted T cell fraction (not recorded which). Here the CDR3 reads CATSRDGRGNQPQHF. CDR3 sequence (DNA): TGTGCCACCAGCAGAGATGGCCGGGGCAATCAGCCCCAGCATTTT. The full variable domain, completed using reference TRBV15 and TRBJ1-5, is DAMVIQNPRYQVTQFGKPVTLSCSQTLNHNVMYWYQQKSSQAPKLLFHYYDKDFNNEADTPDNFQSRRPNTSFCFLDIRSPGLGDTAMYLCATSRDGRGNQPQHFGDGTRLSIL.